This paragraph reports one T cell receptor (beta chain). The antigen remains unidentified. The data are from a study of cytomegalovirus exposure and HLA in healthy donors. Whole-study results and caveats: The authors later found TCR association rates varying by HLA locus, with DRB1 most and HLA-C fewest.

The study ran its PCR with 60 Vbeta and 13 Jbeta primers. Clones were read by immunoSEQ multiplex PCR, and TCRdb kept only the in-frame ones, dropping some. The sample comprises 200,000 to 250,000 clones, approximately 85% of which are singletons, and about 3% rests with the top ten. Trimming took 10 bases from V and 4 from J; bases not matched to a gene: 16. The CDR3 runs to 17 residues. Germline V lookup: CDR1 SEHNR, CDR2 FQNEAQ (reference sequence). The receptor's source is a woman aged 40 to 50 in good health and CMV-seronegative. Sequenced material: PBMCs. J is TRBJ2-2 and V is TRBV7-9; TRBD2 matches 9 bases. The CDR3 sequence is CANTREAGGPRTGELFF. CDR3 sequence (DNA): TGTGCCAATACCCGAGAGGCGGGAGGGCCACGCACCGGGGAGCTGTTTTTT.